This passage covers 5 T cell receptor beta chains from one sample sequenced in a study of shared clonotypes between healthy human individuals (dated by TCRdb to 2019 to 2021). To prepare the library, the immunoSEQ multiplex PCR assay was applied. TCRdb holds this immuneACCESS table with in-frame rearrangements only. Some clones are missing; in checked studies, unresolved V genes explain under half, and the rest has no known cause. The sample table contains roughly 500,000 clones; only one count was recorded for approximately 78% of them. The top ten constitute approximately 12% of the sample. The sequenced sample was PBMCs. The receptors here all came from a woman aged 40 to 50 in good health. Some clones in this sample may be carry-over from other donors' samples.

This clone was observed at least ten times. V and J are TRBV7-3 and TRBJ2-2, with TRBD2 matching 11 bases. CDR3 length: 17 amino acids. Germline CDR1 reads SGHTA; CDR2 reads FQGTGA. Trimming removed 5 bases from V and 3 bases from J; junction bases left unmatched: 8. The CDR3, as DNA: TGTGCCAGCAGCCGAATAGCGGGAGGGCCATACACCGGGGAGCTGTTTTTT. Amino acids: CASSRIAGGPYTGELFF.

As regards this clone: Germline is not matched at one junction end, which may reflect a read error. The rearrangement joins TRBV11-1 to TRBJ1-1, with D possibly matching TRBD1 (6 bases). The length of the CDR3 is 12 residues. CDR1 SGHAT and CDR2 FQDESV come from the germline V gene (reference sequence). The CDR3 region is CAGRHTGTEAFF. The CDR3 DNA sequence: TGTGCCGGCAGACACACAGGGACTGAAGCTTTCTTT. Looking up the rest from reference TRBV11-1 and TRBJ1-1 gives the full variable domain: EAEVAQSPRYKITEKSQAVAFWCDPISGHATLYWYRQILGQGPELLVQFQDESVVDDSQLPKDRFSAERLKGVDSTLKIQPAELGDSAMYLCAGRHTGTEAFFGQGTRLTVV.

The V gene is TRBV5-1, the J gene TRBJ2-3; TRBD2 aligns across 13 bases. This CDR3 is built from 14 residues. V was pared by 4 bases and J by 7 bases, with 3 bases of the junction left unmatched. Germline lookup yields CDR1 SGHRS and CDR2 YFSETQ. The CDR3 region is CASSPGLAGNTQYF. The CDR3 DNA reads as TGCGCCAGCAGCCCGGGACTAGCGGGGAATACGCAGTATTTT.

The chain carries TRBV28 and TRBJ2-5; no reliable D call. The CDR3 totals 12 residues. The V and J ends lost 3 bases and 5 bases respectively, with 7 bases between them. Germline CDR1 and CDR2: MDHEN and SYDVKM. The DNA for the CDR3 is TGTGCCAGCAGTTTTGTGGGTGAGACCCAGTACTTC. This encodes CASSFVGETQYF.

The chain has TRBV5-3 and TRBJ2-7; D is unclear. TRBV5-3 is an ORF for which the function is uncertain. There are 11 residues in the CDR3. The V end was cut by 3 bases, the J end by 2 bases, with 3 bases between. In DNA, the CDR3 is TGTGCCAGAAGCTGGACCTACGAGCAGTACTTC. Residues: CARSWTYEQYF.